The rows below give T cell receptor beta chains drawn from one sample of a study of T cells in Graves' hyperthyroidism and ophthalmopathy. One entry per CDR3 protein, called by TCRdb with MiXCR from the multiplex PCR reads. This table holds about 400,000 distinct CDR3 sequences, roughly 25% found once. The material sequenced was blood. The receptors here all came from a man aged 50-60 years with Graves' hyperthyroidism. Both conserved end residues are part of each CDR3. D genes are given only for firm matches. Some rows have no size entry. The others give once, few or many, or a class for an expanded clone.

>TRBJ2-1|TRBV6-5|-|-
CASSYLGTPNEQFF
TGTGCCAGCAGTTACCTCGGGACTCCCAATGAGCAGTTCTTC
>TRBJ1-2|TRBV28|TRBD1|few
CAGGQGMDGYTF
TGTGCCGGGGGACAGGGAATGGATGGCTACACCTTC
>TRBJ2-5|TRBV6-5|-|few
CASSYRGRSGETQYF
TGTGCCAGCAGTTACAGGGGGAGGTCGGGAGAGACCCAGTACTTC
>TRBJ2-2|TRBV20-1|-|-
CSARDPLAGLSGELFF
TGCAGTGCTAGAGATCCCTTGGCAGGGTTGTCCGGGGAGCTGTTTTTT
>TRBJ2-2|TRBV5-8|-|-
CASSLVGFGGELFF
TGTGCCAGCAGCTTGGTCGGATTTGGCGGGGAGCTGTTTTTT
>TRBJ1-1|TRBV19|TRBD1|few
CASSNGQGVINTEAFF
TGTGCCAGTAGTAACGGACAGGGGGTTATTAACACTGAAGCTTTCTTT
>TRBJ2-3|TRBV5-1|-|once
CASQEEGGSDTQYF
TGCGCCAGCCAGGAAGAGGGGGGCTCAGATACGCAGTATTTT
>TRBJ1-3|TRBV6-5|TRBD1|-
CASSYGTGTSGNTIYF
TGTGCCAGCAGTTACGGGACAGGGACCTCTGGAAACACCATATATTTT
>TRBJ2-5|TRBV28|TRBD2|many
CASSRLAGQKETQYF
TGTGCCAGCAGTAGACTAGCGGGGCAAAAGGAGACCCAGTACTTC
>TRBJ2-7|TRBV20-1|-|few
CSAGGTQAYEQYF
TGCAGTGCCGGCGGGACTCAGGCCTACGAGCAGTACTTC
>TRBJ1-2|TRBV6-2/TRBV6-3|-|-
CASFGDTIYGYTF
TGTGCCAGCTTTGGGGACACAATCTATGGCTACACCTTC
>TRBJ2-1|TRBV20-1|-|few
CSASAEGEQFF
TGCAGTGCTAGTGCTGAGGGTGAGCAGTTCTTC
>TRBJ2-1|TRBV28|-|few
CASSPQASGQFF
TGTGCCAGCAGTCCGCAGGCAAGCGGGCAGTTCTTC
>TRBJ2-3|TRBV12-3/TRBV12-4|-|many
CASSFDTTDTQYF
TGTGCCAGCAGTTTTGACACCACAGATACGCAGTATTTT
>TRBJ2-1|TRBV20-1|-|-
CSARGDGLSYNEQFF
TGCAGTGCTAGAGGAGACGGCCTCTCCTACAATGAGCAGTTCTTC
>TRBJ1-2|TRBV11-3|-|many
CASSLDPLGVGYTF
TGTGCCAGCAGCTTGGATCCCCTTGGCGTCGGCTACACCTTC
>TRBJ2-3|TRBV7-2|TRBD1|few
CASSLVGTVTDTQYF
TGTGCCAGCAGCTTAGTTGGGACAGTCACAGATACGCAGTATTTT
>TRBJ2-1|TRBV4-1|TRBD1|few
CASSQVTTGDQEQFF
TGCGCCAGCAGCCAAGTAACAACAGGGGATCAGGAGCAGTTCTTC
>TRBJ1-1|TRBV29-1|-|many
CSVCIGEGTEAFF
TGCAGCGTTTGTATTGGGGAAGGTACTGAAGCTTTCTTT
>TRBJ2-3|TRBV29-1|TRBD1|-
CSVSTGGGDTQYF
TGCAGCGTTTCGACAGGGGGGGGAGATACGCAGTATTTT
>TRBJ1-5|TRBV28|-|-
CASSTGGAEGQPQHF
TGTGCCAGCAGTACCGGGGGGGCTGAAGGTCAGCCCCAGCATTTT
>TRBJ2-1|TRBV11-3|-|many
CASSPEYEQFF
TGTGCCAGCAGCCCTGAGTATGAGCAGTTCTTC
>TRBJ2-2|TRBV12-3/TRBV12-4|-|-
CASSRRGRLFF
TGTGCCAGCAGTAGAAGGGGGAGGCTGTTTTTT
>TRBJ2-3|TRBV6-6|-|many
CASSYSRLREGDTQYF
TGTGCCAGCAGTTACTCGAGGCTACGGGAAGGAGATACGCAGTATTTT
>TRBJ2-5|TRBV10-3|-|-
CAISAVINGQETQYF
TGTGCCATCAGTGCGGTCATAAATGGGCAAGAGACCCAGTACTTC
>TRBJ2-7|TRBV10-3|-|few
CAISRGTDLGEQYF
TGTGCCATCAGTCGCGGGACGGATTTGGGCGAGCAGTACTTC
>TRBJ2-3|TRBV6-1|TRBD2|-
CASTVTSGTDTQYF
TGTGCCAGCACTGTGACTAGCGGCACAGATACGCAGTATTTT
>TRBJ2-2|TRBV5-1|TRBD2|-
CASSLAQGLAGGPTGELFF
TGCGCCAGCAGCTTGGCCCAGGGACTAGCGGGAGGCCCCACCGGGGAGCTGTTTTTT
>TRBJ1-2|TRBV14|-|-
CASSATGFPNYGYTF
TGTGCCAGCAGCGCGACAGGTTTTCCTAACTATGGCTACACCTTC
>TRBJ2-7|TRBV30|TRBD1|-
CAWKQGAYEQYF
TGTGCCTGGAAGCAGGGGGCCTACGAGCAGTACTTC
>TRBJ2-1|TRBV6-1|TRBD2|-
CAISAQREVNEQFF
TGTGCCATTTCAGCCCAGCGGGAGGTGAATGAGCAGTTCTTC
>TRBJ2-7|TRBV5-1|-|-
CASSWGARRERSEQYF
TGCGCCAGCAGCTGGGGGGCCCGCAGGGAGCGGTCCGAGCAGTACTTC
>TRBJ1-2|TRBV6-6|-|few
CASSYQGDGYTF
TGTGCCAGCAGTTACCAAGGGGACGGCTACACCTTC
>TRBJ2-2|TRBV20-1|TRBD2|-
CSASPPLAGDYTGELFF
TGCAGTGCTAGCCCCCCTTTAGCGGGAGACTACACCGGGGAGCTGTTTTTT
>TRBJ2-1|TRBV20-1|-|-
CSAFRQAHNEQFF
TGCAGTGCTTTTAGACAGGCCCACAATGAGCAGTTCTTC
>TRBJ1-2|TRBV3-1|-|-
CASSPGAVSSYGYTF
TGTGCCAGCAGCCCCGGGGCCGTATCCAGCTATGGCTACACCTTC
>TRBJ2-7|TRBV7-6|TRBD1|many
CASSLHGQGIYEQYF
TGTGCCAGCAGCTTACACGGACAGGGTATCTACGAGCAGTACTTC
>TRBJ1-2|TRBV5-1|TRBD1|few
CASSYQGEYGYTF
TGCGCCAGCAGCTACCAGGGGGAGTATGGCTACACCTTC
>TRBJ2-1|TRBV11-2|TRBD1|many
CASSANRGLEQFF
TGTGCCAGCAGCGCTAACAGGGGGCTTGAGCAGTTCTTC
>TRBJ2-3|TRBV5-5|-|-
CASSFRDSTDTQYF
TGTGCCAGCAGCTTCCGGGACTCCACAGATACGCAGTATTTT
>TRBJ2-2|TRBV28|-|-
CASWLSGTGELFF
TGTGCCAGCTGGCTATCGGGCACCGGGGAGCTGTTTTTT
>TRBJ2-2|TRBV3-1|-|-
CASSAPDLNTGELFF
TGTGCCAGCAGCGCACCCGACCTGAACACCGGGGAGCTGTTTTTT